The 12 T cell receptor beta chains below come from one sample, sequenced in a study of control samples from healthy donors and cancer patients. Sequencing used immunoSEQ multiplex PCR; TCRdb keeps in-frame clones, though not all of them. The data show tens of thousands of clones, about 89% seen once. Sequenced: PBMCs. These receptors were collected from a woman in her fifties or sixties with colorectal cancer.

Note on this clone: The sample contains more than one DNA sequence encoding this CDR3. The chain employs TRBV2 and TRBJ2-5; D may be TRBD2 (5 bases). The CDR3 covers 15 residues. Germline lookup yields CDR1 SNHLY and CDR2 FYNNEI. The ends were cut back, 2 bases at V and 5 bases at J, with 15 bases in the middle. CDR3 sequence: CASSEWVRGGETQYF. Written as DNA, the CDR3 is TGTGCCAGCAGTGAATGGGTTCGGGGTGGGGAGACCCAGTACTTC.

CDR3 DNA sequence: TGTGCCAGCAGCTTGGGGAAGGGGGCTCGGTCACCCCTCCACTTT. Amino acid sequence: CASSLGKGARSPLHF. The rearrangement links TRBV7-2 to TRBJ1-6; 7 nucleotides align to TRBD1. The CDR3 loop spans 15 amino acids. Germline V lookup: CDR1 SGHTA, CDR2 FQGNSA. The V segment lost 3 bases and the J segment 10 bases; nucleotides outside the gene matches: 9.

The chain uses TRBV7-2 and TRBJ2-7; D is tentatively TRBD1 or TRBD2 (5 bases each). The CDR3 spans 15 residues. Trimming cost V 0 bases and J 4 bases, with 13 bases left between them. Germline V gene data show CDR1 as SGHTA and CDR2 as FQGNSA. The chain's CDR3 is CASSLAWGREYEQYV. DNA of the CDR3: TGTGCCAGCAGCTTAGCCTGGGGCAGGGAGTACGAGCAGTACGTC.

Of note for this clone: Other DNA sequences in this sample translate to the same CDR3. V and J are TRBV7-2 and TRBJ2-7; D perhaps matches TRBD2 (6 bases). Germline CDR1 is SGHTA and CDR2 is FQGNSA. The CDR3 runs to 15 residues. V was cut by 1 base and J by 3 bases, with 13 bases left in between. The CDR3, as DNA: TGTGCCAGCAGCTTAGATGGCGGAGGGTACTACGAGCAGTACGTC. Residues: CASSLDGGGYYEQYV.

The chain has TRBV18 and TRBJ2-1; 7 nucleotides match TRBD1. This CDR3 has 13 residues. CDR1 and CDR2 (germline): KGHSH, LQKENI. Trimming removed 5 bases from V and 6 bases from J; junction bases left unmatched: 4. CDR3 in DNA: TGTGCCAGCTCAGGGGACAGCCCCAATGAGCAGTTCTTC. Translating it yields CASSGDSPNEQFF.

V usage is TRBV4-2 and J usage is TRBJ1-1; D not certain. There are 13 residues in the CDR3. Germline V lookup: CDR1 LGHNA, CDR2 YNFKEQ. V lost 4 bases and J 1 base, leaving 7 bases between the germline ends. CDR3 nucleotide sequence: TGTGCCAGCAGCCCCTTGGCGAACACTGAAGCTTTCTTT. It encodes CASSPLANTEAFF.

The chain recombines TRBV7-9 with TRBJ2-2; 12 bases are a match to TRBD1. Germline V CDR1 and CDR2: SEHNR, FQNEAQ (reference sequence). The trim removed 3 bases at V and 2 bases at J, leaving 1 base unmatched. This CDR3 comprises 16 residues. The CDR3 region is CASSFGTGGNTGELFF. DNA for the CDR3: TGTGCCAGCAGCTTTGGGACAGGGGGCAACACCGGGGAGCTGTTTTTT.

This clone was recorded a few times. The CDR3: CASSQGRGLNTGELFF. In nucleotides, the CDR3 is TGTGCCAGCAGCCAAGGACGGGGTCTGAACACCGGGGAGCTGTTTTTT. V usage is TRBV3-1 (or the pseudogene TRBV3-2) and J usage is TRBJ2-2; D may be TRBD2 (5 bases). The CDR3 consists of 16 residues. Trimming stripped 1 base from V and 1 base from J, with 10 bases between. Germline loops: CDR1 LGHDT, CDR2 YNNKEL (reference sequence).

The chain links TRBV13 to TRBJ1-3; D gene ambiguous. The CDR3 has 14 residues. Between the trimmed V and J ends, which lost 3 bases and 2 bases, there was a span of 8 bases. Germline V gene data show CDR1 as PRHDT and CDR2 as FYEKMQ (reference sequence). The CDR3 DNA sequence: TGTGCCAGCAGCTTGAGACAAACTGGAAACACCATATATTTT. Its protein is CASSLRQTGNTIYF.

The rearrangement joins TRBV30 to TRBJ2-2; D is unclear. CDR1 and CDR2 (germline): GTSNPN, SVGIG (reference sequence). Trimming removed 0 bases at V and 4 bases at J, with 12 bases between. CDR3 length: 15 amino acids. CDR3 loop: CAWSVGKGSTGELFF. DNA for the CDR3: TGTGCCTGGAGTGTGGGCAAAGGGTCCACCGGGGAGCTGTTTTTT.

This clone appeared a single time. The rearrangement uses TRBV2 and TRBJ1-6; D possibly corresponds to TRBD1 (5 bases). Germline loops: CDR1 SNHLY, CDR2 FYNNEI. There are 13 residues in the CDR3. The V end lost 6 bases, the J end lost 8 bases, and 11 bases lay between the germline ends. CDR3 sequence: CASRSGTHSPLHF. The CDR3 DNA sequence: TGTGCCAGCAGGTCCGGGACGCATTCACCCCTCCACTTT.

The rearrangement uses TRBV2 and TRBJ1-2; tentative D call: TRBD1 (6 bases). V was shortened by 4 bases and J by 6 bases, with 12 bases between the two germline ends. CDR3 length: 13 residues. The germline gives CDR1 SNHLY, CDR2 FYNNEI. The CDR3 reads CASSGTVQNGYTF. In DNA, the CDR3 is TGTGCCAGCAGTGGGACAGTGCAAAATGGCTACACCTTC.